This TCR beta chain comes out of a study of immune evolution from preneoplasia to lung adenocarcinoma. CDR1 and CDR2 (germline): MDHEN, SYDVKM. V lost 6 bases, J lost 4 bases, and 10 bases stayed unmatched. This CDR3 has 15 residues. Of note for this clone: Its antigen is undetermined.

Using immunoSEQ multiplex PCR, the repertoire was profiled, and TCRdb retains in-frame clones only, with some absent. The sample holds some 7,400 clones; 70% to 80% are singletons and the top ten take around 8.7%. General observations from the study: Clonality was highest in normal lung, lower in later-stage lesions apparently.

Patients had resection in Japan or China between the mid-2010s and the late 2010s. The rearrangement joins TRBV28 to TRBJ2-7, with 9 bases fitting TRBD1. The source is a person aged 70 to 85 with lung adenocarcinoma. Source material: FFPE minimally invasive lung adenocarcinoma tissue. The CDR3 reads CASSPGTGFAYEQYF. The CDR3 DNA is TGTGCCAGCAGCCCAGGGACAGGGTTTGCGTACGAGCAGTACTTC.